Each of the 13 T cell receptor beta chains below was sequenced from the same sample in a study of neurological immune-mediated disorders. TCRdb independently ran MiXCR on the 5' RACE reads; one entry per CDR3 protein. Of some 45,000 distinct CDR3 sequences in the sample, 10% to 15% were seen once. This sample's time point: longitudinal time-point 2. Material: PBMCs. Receptors originate from a male donor with HTLV-1-associated myelopathy (HAM/TSP).

Ten or more counts support this clonotype. DNA of the CDR3: TGTGCCAGCACCTCGACAGGGGGATTGAATGAGCAGTTCTTC. It is translated as CASTSTGGLNEQFF. The V gene is TRBV6-5, the J gene TRBJ2-1; 9 nucleotides align to TRBD1. The J segment lost 7 bases and the V segment lost 7 bases, leaving 8 bases of the junction unmatched. This CDR3 is built from 14 residues. CDR1 is MNHEY, CDR2 SVGAGI, per germline.

This clonotype has a count of ten or more. Here the CDR3 reads CASSVAGRGGVNTEAFF. CDR3 bases: TGTGCCAGCAGCGTAGCGGGCAGGGGAGGGGTGAACACTGAAGCTTTCTTT. The chain employs TRBV9 and TRBJ1-1; tentatively, D is TRBD1 (6 bases). The ends were cut back, 0 bases at V and 0 bases at J, with 15 bases in the middle. This CDR3 has 17 amino acids. Germline V gives CDR1 SGDLS, CDR2 YYNGEE.

This clonotype was seen ten or more times. The V and J genes are TRBV5-1 and TRBJ2-5; 10 nucleotides agree with TRBD1. With V trimmed by 4 bases and J by 5 bases, 8 bases remained unmatched. The CDR3 runs to 15 residues. Per germline, CDR1 SGHRS and CDR2 YFSETQ. The CDR3 DNA sequence: TGCGCCAGCAGCCAAGGGACAGGGGCCTGGGAGACCCAGTACTTC. This encodes CASSQGTGAWETQYF.

This clonotype was counted at least ten times. V is TRBV20-1 and J is TRBJ2-1, with 8 bases that match TRBD1. This CDR3 is built from 14 residues. CDR1 DFQATT and CDR2 SNEGSKA come from the germline V gene (reference sequence). The V and J ends lost 3 bases and 7 bases, in that order; junction bases with no gene match: 8. The CDR3 DNA reads TGCAGTGCTAGGTGGACAGGGCTGGGGAATGAGCAGTTCTTC. Protein: CSARWTGLGNEQFF.

This clonotype came up many times. V usage is TRBV5-1 and J usage is TRBJ2-5; 8 bases line up with TRBD1. V was pared by 0 bases and J by 5 bases, with 6 bases of the junction left unmatched. CDR1 SGHRS and CDR2 YFSETQ come from the germline V gene. CDR3 length equals 15 residues. As DNA, the CDR3 is TGCGCCAGCAGCTTGGGACACAGGGGGACGGAGACCCAGTACTTC. Protein: CASSLGHRGTETQYF. The full variable domain, rest sourced from reference TRBV5-1 and TRBJ2-5, is KAGVTQTPRYLIKTRGQQVTLSCSPISGHRSVSWYQQTPGQGLQFLFEYFSETQRNKGNFPGRFSGRQFSNSRSEMNVSTLELGDSALYLCASSLGHRGTETQYFGPGTRLLVL.

This clonotype has a count of ten or more. V and J are TRBV9 and TRBJ2-2; TRBD1 aligns across 10 bases. CDR3 length equals 18 residues. With V trimmed by 0 bases and J by 4 bases, 9 bases remained unmatched. Germline V gene lookup returns CDR1 SGDLS and CDR2 YYNGEE. As DNA, the CDR3 is TGTGCCAGCAGCGTAGCTGTAAGGGACAGGGGTGCCACCGGGGAGCTGTTTTTT. Translation: CASSVAVRDRGATGELFF.

This clonotype was seen repeatedly, ten times or more. The V and J genes are TRBV5-1 and TRBJ1-1; D uncertain. V lost 4 bases to trimming and J lost 1 base, with 5 bases between them. Germline CDR1 reads SGHRS; CDR2 reads YFSETQ. There are 12 residues in the CDR3. The CDR3 protein is CASSEPNTEAFF. The DNA for the CDR3 is TGCGCCAGCAGCGAACCGAACACTGAAGCTTTCTTT. Combining the CDR3 with reference TRBV5-1 and TRBJ1-1 gives the whole variable domain KAGVTQTPRYLIKTRGQQVTLSCSPISGHRSVSWYQQTPGQGLQFLFEYFSETQRNKGNFPGRFSGRQFSNSRSEMNVSTLELGDSALYLCASSEPNTEAFFGQGTRLTVV.

This clonotype has just a few counts. The chain combines TRBV30 with TRBJ1-6, with D hard to call. This CDR3 spans 13 amino acids. The ends were cut back, 4 bases at V and 4 bases at J, with 8 bases in the middle. Germline CDR1 is GTSNPN and CDR2 is SVGIG (reference sequence). The CDR3 spells CAWNRPYNSPLHF. The DNA of the CDR3 is TGTGCCTGGAATCGTCCTTATAATTCACCCCTCCACTTT.

This clonotype was detected many times. This chain links TRBV20-1 with TRBJ2-3, with D unresolved. Trimming left V 0 bases short and J 0 bases short, with 13 bases between. The CDR3 runs 16 residues. Germline CDR1 reads DFQATT; CDR2 reads SNEGSKA (reference sequence). CDR3 protein: CSARDRYHSSTDTQYF. CDR3 bases: TGCAGTGCTAGAGATCGTTATCACTCTAGCACAGATACGCAGTATTTT.

The chain carries TRBV10-3 and TRBJ1-2; D call uncertain. CDR1 is ENHRY, CDR2 SYGVKD, per germline. CDR3 size: 14 residues. V shed 3 bases and J shed 4 bases, with 12 bases lying between them. In DNA, the CDR3 is TGTGCCATCAGTGACTTTATAGGGAGCTATGGCTACACCTTC. This encodes CAISDFIGSYGYTF.

There are many counts of this clonotype. The chain couples TRBV20-1 to TRBJ2-3; tentatively, D is TRBD2 (6 bases). Between the trimmed V and J ends, which lost 3 bases and 3 bases, there was a span of 22 bases. This CDR3 has 17 amino acids. The germline CDR1 and CDR2 sequences are DFQATT and SNEGSKA (reference sequence). CDR3 nucleotides: TGCAGTGCTAGCGGCATCAAACGGGGGAGCATGACAGATACGCAGTATTTT. Its protein product is CSASGIKRGSMTDTQYF.

This clonotype was picked up a small number of times. V is TRBV6-6 and J is TRBJ1-1, with D possibly TRBD1 on 6 matching bases. The CDR3 contains 14 residues. Germline loops: CDR1 MNHNY, CDR2 SVGAGI (reference sequence). The V and J ends lost 4 bases and 8 bases respectively, with 17 bases between them. The CDR3: CASSFSGVGWEAFF. The CDR3 region has the DNA TGTGCCAGCAGTTTTTCAGGGGTCGGGTGGGAAGCTTTCTTT.

In its sample, this clonotype was seen many times. The chain employs TRBV9 and TRBJ2-3; possible D gene TRBD2, 5 bases. The V gene's germline CDR1 is SGDLS and CDR2 YYNGEE. V gave up 4 bases and J gave up 6 bases, with 21 bases separating them. This CDR3 is built from 16 residues. The CDR3: CASSPRWSGTPDTQYF. The CDR3 DNA sequence: TGTGCCAGCAGCCCCCGCTGGAGCGGCACCCCTGATACGCAGTATTTT.